Listed below are T cell receptor beta chains from one sample, sequenced in a study of human T cells and chemical hapten exposure. TCRdb redid the calling of the RACE reads with MiXCR, one entry per CDR3 protein. Altogether approximately 260,000 distinct CDR3 sequences are present, more than 6.5% being singletons, with the ten largest covering 2% to 3%. The sequencing here drew on whole blood, taken in connection with sensitization to the hapten diphenylcyclopropenone (DPC). The source of these receptors is a woman in her forties with alopecia areata. Some clones in this sample may be carry-over from other donors' samples. Each CDR3 is given with its conserved first and last residue. Each record gives: clone size, V gene, D gene, J gene, CDR3 protein, CDR3 DNA. D genes are given only for firm matches. The size of a clone is reported for some rows only, either as once, few or many, or as a class for expanded clones.

few,TRBV28,TRBD1,TRBJ2-5,CASRRQGQETQYF,TGTGCCAGCAGACGACAGGGACAAGAGACCCAGTACTTC
-,TRBV10-3,-,TRBJ2-1,CAISSTADEQFF,TGTGCCATCAGTTCGACAGCAGATGAGCAGTTCTTC
-,TRBV7-9,-,TRBJ1-1,CASSPGTRAFF,TGTGCCAGCAGTCCCGGGACTCGAGCTTTCTTT
few,TRBV5-1,TRBD1,TRBJ1-2,CASSGGQGMTYGYTF,TGCGCCAGCAGCGGAGGACAGGGGATGACCTATGGCTACACCTTC
-,TRBV20-1,-,TRBJ1-5,CSARVNTRDQPQHF,TGCAGTGCTAGAGTCAATACCCGCGATCAGCCCCAGCATTTT
few,TRBV6-4,TRBD1,TRBJ2-6,CASSAGQGFSGANVLTF,TGTGCCAGCAGTGCGGGACAGGGTTTCTCTGGGGCCAACGTCCTGACTTTC
-,TRBV5-1,TRBD1,TRBJ2-7,CASRNRDRPYEQYF,TGCGCCAGCAGGAACCGGGACAGACCTTACGAGCAGTACTTC
-,TRBV7-9,TRBD1,TRBJ1-1,CASSTGQGAQTEAFF,TGTGCCAGCAGCACCGGACAGGGGGCGCAAACTGAAGCTTTCTTT
-,TRBV4-2,TRBD1,TRBJ2-2,CASGPGDRAFSNTGELFF,TGTGCCAGCGGCCCTGGAGACAGGGCCTTTTCGAACACCGGGGAGCTGTTTTTT
many,TRBV7-2,TRBD2,TRBJ2-7,CASSLESGSLAHEQYF,TGTGCCAGCAGCTTAGAGAGCGGGAGTCTTGCCCACGAGCAGTACTTC
-,TRBV27,TRBD2,TRBJ2-7,CASSLRTSGSGEQYF,TGTGCCAGCAGTTTAAGGACTAGCGGGAGCGGGGAGCAGTACTTC
-,TRBV27,-,TRBJ2-1,CASRAEVSYNEQFF,TGTGCCAGCAGGGCCGAGGTGTCCTACAATGAGCAGTTCTTC
few,TRBV4-3,-,TRBJ1-2,CASSHRTDNYGYTF,TGCGCCAGCAGCCATAGGACAGACAACTATGGCTACACCTTC
once,TRBV6-1,TRBD1,TRBJ1-5,CASTPTSGQGGNQPQHF,TGTGCCAGCACTCCAACCAGCGGGCAGGGGGGCAATCAGCCCCAGCATTTT
-,TRBV5-4,TRBD1,TRBJ2-2,CASSPEGTGPGELFF,TGTGCCAGCAGCCCGGAAGGGACAGGGCCCGGGGAGCTGTTTTTT
many,TRBV29-1,TRBD1,TRBJ2-5,CSVADRGGETQYF,TGCAGCGTCGCGGACAGGGGAGGAGAGACCCAGTACTTC
few,TRBV6-5,-,TRBJ1-4,CASRQGTNEKLFF,TGTGCCAGCAGACAGGGAACTAATGAAAAACTGTTTTTT